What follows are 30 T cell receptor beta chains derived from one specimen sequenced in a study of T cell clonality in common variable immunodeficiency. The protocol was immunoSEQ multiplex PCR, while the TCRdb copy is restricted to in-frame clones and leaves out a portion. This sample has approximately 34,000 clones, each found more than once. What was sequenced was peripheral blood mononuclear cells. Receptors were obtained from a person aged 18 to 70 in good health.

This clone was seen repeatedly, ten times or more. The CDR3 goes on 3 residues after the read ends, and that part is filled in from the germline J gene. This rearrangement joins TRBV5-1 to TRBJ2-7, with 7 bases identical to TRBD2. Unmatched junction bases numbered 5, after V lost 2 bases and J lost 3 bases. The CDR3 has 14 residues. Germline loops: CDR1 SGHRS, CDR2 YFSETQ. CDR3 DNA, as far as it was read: TGCGCCAGCAGCTTAGCTAGCGGAGGCTACGAG. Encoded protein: CASSLASGGYE. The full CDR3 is CASSLASGGYEQYF.

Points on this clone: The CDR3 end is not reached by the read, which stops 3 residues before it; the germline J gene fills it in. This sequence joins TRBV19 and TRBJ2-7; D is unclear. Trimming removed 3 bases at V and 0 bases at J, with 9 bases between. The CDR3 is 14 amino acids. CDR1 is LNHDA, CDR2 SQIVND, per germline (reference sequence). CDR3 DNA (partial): TGTGCCAGTAGTATGCGGCAAGACTCCTACGAG. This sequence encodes CASSMRQDSYE. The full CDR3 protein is CASSMRQDSYEQYF.

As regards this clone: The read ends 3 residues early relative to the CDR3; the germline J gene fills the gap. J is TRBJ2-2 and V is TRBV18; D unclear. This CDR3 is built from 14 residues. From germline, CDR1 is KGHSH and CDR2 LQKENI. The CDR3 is CASSGQAANEKLFF. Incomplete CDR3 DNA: TGTGCCAGCTCAGGGCAGGCAGCTAATGAAAAG.

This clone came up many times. The CDR3 region is CASSLEGPTDTQYF. CDR3 DNA, as far as it was read: TGTGCCAGCAGCTTAGAGGGGCCCACAGATACG. This chain links TRBV7-6 with TRBJ2-3, with a tentative D call TRBD1 (5 bases). The read ends 3 residues early relative to the CDR3; the germline J gene fills the gap. CDR1 and CDR2 from the germline V gene are SGHVS and FNYEAQ. This CDR3 comprises 14 residues. The germline V and J ends were trimmed by 1 base and 2 bases, with 7 bases remaining between them.

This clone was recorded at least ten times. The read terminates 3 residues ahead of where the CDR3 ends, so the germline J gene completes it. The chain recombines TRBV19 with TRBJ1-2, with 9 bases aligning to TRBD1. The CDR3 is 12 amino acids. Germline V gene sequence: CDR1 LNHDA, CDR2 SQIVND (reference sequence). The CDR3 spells CASRGTGKGYTF. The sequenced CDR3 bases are TGTGCCAGTAGGGGGACAGGGAAAGGC.

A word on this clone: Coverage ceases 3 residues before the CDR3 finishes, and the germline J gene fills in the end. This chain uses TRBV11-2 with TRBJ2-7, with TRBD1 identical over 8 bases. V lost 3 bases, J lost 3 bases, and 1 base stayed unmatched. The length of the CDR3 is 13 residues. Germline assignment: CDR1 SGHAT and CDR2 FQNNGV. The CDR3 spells CASSFGQGYEQYF. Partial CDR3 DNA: TGTGCCAGCAGCTTTGGACAGGGCTACGAG.

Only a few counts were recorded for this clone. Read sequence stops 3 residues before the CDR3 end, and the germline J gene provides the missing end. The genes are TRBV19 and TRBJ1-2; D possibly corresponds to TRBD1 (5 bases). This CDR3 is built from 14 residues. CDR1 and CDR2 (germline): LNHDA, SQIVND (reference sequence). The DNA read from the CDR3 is TGTGCCAGTAGTAGGCCGGGACTAGTCTACGAC. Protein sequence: CASSRPGLVYD. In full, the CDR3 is CASSRPGLVYDYTF.

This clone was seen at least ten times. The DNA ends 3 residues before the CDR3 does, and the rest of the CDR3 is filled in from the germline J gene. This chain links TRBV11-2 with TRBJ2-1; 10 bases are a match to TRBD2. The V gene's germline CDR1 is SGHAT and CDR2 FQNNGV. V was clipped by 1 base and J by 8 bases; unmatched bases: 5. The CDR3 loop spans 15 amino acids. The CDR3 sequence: CASSLGSGGIDEQFF. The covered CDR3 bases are TGTGCCAGCAGCTTAGGTAGCGGGGGGATCGATGAG.

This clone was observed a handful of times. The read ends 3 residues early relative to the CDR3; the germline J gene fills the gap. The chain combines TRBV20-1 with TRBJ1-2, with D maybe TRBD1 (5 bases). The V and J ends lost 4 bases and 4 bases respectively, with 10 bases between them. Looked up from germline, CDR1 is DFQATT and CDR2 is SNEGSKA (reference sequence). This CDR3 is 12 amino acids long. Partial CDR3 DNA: TGCAGTGCTACCCAGGGAGCCTATGGC. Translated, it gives CSATQGAYG. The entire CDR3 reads CSATQGAYGYTF.

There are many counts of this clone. The CDR3 DNA, read in part, is TGTGCCAGCAGTGATCCACAGGGGAGTGACACAGATACG. Translating gives CASSDPQGSDTDT. The entire CDR3 protein is CASSDPQGSDTDTQYF. The chain is built from TRBV2 and TRBJ2-3; 7 bases are a match to TRBD1. The read is 3 residues too short to cover the CDR3 end, so that end is filled in from the germline J gene. CDR3 length equals 16 residues. V lost 3 bases and J lost 2; bases outside the gene matches: 8. CDR1 and CDR2 from the germline V gene are SNHLY and FYNNEI.

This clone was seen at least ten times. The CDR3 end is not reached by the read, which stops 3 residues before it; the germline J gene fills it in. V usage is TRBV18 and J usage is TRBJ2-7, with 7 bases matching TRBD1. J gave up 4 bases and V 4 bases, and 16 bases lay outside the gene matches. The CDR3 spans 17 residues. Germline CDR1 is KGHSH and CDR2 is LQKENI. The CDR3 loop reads CASSRAPGQPLTYEQYF. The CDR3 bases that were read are TGTGCCAGCTCACGGGCCCCGGGACAGCCCTTAACTTACGAG. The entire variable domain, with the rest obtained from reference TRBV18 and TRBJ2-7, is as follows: NAGVMQNPRHLVRRRGQEARLRCSPMKGHSHVYWYRQLPEEGLKFMVYLQKENIIDESGMPKERFSAEFPKEGPSILRIQQVVRGDSAAYFCASSRAPGQPLTYEQYFGPGTRLTVT.

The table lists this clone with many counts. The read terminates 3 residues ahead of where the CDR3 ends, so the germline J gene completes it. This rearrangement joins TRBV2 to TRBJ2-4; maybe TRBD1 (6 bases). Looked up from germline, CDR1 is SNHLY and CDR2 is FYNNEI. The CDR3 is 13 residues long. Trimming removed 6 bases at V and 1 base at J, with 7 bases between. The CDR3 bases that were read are TGTGCCAGCAGGCAGGGGGCCAAAAACATT. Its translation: CASRQGAKNI. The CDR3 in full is CASRQGAKNIQYF.

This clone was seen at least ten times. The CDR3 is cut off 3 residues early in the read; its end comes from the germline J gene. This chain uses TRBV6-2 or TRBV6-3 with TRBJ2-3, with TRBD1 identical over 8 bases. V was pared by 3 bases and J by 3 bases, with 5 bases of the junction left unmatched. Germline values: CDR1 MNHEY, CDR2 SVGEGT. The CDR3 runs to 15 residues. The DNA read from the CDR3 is TGTGCCAGCAGTTATAGACAGGGGAGGACAGATACG. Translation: CASSYRQGRTDT. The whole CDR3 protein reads CASSYRQGRTDTQYF.

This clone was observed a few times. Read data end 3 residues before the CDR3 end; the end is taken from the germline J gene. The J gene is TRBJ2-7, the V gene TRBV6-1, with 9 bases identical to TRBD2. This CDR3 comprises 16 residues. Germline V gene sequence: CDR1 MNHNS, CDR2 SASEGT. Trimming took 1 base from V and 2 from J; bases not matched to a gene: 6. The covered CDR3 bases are TGTGCCAGCAGTGAAGGGGTAGCGGGAGTTCCCTACGAG. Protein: CASSEGVAGVPYE. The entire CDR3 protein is CASSEGVAGVPYEQYF.

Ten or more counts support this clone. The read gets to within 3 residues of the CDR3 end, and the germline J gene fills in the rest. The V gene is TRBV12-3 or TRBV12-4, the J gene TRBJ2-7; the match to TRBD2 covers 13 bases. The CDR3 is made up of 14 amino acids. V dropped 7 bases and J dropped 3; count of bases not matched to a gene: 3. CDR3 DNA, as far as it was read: TGTGCCAGCATTAGGACTAGCGGGAGCTACGAG. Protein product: CASIRTSGSYE. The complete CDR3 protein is CASIRTSGSYEQYF.

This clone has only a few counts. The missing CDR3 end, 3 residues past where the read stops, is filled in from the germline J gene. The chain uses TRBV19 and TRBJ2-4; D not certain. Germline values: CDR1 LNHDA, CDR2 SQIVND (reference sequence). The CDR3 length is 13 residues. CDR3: CASSSDMIYGQYF. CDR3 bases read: TGTGCCAGTAGTTCCGACATGATCTATGGT.

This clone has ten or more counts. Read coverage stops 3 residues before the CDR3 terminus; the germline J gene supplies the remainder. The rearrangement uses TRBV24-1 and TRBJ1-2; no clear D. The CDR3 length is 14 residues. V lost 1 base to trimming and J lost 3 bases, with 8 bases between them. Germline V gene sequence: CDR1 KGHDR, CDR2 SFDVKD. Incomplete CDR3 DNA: TGTGCCACCAGTGATTTCCGCGTACACTATGGC. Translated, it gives CATSDFRVHYG. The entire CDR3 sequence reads CATSDFRVHYGYTF.

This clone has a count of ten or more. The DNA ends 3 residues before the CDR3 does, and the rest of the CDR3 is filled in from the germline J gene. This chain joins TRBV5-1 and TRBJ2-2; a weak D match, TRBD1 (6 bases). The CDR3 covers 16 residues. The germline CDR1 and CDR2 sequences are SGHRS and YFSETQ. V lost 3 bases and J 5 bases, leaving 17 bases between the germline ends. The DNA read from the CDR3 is TGCGCCAGCAGCTCCCCCGGGACAAGACCTACCGGGGAG. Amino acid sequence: CASSSPGTRPTGE. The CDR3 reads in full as CASSSPGTRPTGELFF.

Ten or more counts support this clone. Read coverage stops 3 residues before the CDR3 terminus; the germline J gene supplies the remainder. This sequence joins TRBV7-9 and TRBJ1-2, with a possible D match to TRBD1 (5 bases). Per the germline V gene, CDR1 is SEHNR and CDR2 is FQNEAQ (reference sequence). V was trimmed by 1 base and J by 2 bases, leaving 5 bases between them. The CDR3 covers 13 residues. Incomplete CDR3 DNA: TGTGCCAGCAGCTTAGGACAGAACTATGGC. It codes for CASSLGQNYG. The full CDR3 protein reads CASSLGQNYGYTF.

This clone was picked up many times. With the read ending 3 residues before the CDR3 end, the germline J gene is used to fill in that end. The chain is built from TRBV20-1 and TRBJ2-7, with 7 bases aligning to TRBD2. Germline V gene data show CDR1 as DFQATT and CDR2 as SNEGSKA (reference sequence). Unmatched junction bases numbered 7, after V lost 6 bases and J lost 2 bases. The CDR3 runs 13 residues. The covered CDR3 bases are TGCAGTGCCCAACCTAGCGGACCCTACGAG. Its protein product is CSAQPSGPYE. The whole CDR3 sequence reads CSAQPSGPYEQYF.

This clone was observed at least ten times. The DNA read from the CDR3 is TGTGCCAGTAGTATTTGGGACAGGGCCCGGCCTTATGGC. Protein: CASSIWDRARPYG. The full CDR3 is CASSIWDRARPYGYTF. The rearrangement links TRBV19 to TRBJ1-2; 9 bases agree with TRBD1. Read data end 3 residues before the CDR3 end; the end is taken from the germline J gene. CDR1 and CDR2 (germline): LNHDA, SQIVND (reference sequence). V shed 3 bases, J shed 5 bases, and the junction held 10 bases outside the gene matches. The CDR3 is 16 amino acids.

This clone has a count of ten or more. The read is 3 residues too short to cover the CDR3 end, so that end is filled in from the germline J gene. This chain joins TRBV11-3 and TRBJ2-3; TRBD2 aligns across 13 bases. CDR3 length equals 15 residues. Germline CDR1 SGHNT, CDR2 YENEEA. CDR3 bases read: TGTGCAAGTCGCGACGGGACTAGCGGGGCAGATACG. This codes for CASRDGTSGADT. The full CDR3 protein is CASRDGTSGADTQYF.

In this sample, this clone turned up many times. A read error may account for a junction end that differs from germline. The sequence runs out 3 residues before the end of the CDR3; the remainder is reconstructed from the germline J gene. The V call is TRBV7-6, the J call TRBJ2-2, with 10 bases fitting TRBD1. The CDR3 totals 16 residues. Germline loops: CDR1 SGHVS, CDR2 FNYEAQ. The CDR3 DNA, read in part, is TGTGCCAGCAGCGTAGCTCCGGGACAGGGGACCGGGGAG. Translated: CASSVAPGQGTGE. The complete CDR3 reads CASSVAPGQGTGELFF.

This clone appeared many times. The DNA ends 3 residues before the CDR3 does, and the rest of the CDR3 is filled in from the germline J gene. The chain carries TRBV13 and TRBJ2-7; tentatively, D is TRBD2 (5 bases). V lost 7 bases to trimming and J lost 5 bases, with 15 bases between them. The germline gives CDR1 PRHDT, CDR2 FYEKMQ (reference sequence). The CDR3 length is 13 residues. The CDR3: CASMLRGNHEQYF. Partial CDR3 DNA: TGTGCCAGCATGTTACGGGGTAACCACGAG.

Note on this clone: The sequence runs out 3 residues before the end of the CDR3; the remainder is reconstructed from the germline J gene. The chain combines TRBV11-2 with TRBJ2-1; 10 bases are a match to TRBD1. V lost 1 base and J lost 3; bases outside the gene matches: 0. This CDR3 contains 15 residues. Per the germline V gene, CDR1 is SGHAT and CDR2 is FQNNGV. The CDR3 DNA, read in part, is TGTGCCAGCAGCTTAGGGACAGGGGGCTACAATGAG. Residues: CASSLGTGGYNE. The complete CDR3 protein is CASSLGTGGYNEQFF. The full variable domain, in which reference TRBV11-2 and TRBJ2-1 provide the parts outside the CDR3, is EAGVAQSPRYKIIEKRQSVAFWCNPISGHATLYWYQQILGQGPKLLIQFQNNGVVDDSQLPKDRFSAERLKGVDSTLKIQPAKLEDSAVYLCASSLGTGGYNEQFFGPGTRLTVL.

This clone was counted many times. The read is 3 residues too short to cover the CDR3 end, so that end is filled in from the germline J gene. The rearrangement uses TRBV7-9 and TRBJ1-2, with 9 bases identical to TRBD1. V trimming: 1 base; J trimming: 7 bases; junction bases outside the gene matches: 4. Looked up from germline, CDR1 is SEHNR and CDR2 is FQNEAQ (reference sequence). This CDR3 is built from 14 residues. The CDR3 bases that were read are TGTGCCAGCAGCTTAGGACAGGGGGTTGGTGGC. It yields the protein CASSLGQGVGG. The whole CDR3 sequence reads CASSLGQGVGGYTF.

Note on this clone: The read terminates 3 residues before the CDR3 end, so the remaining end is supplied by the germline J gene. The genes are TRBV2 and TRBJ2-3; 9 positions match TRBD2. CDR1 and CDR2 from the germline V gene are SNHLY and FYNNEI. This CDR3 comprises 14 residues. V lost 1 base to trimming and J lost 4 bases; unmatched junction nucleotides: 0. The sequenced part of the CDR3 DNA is TGTGCCAGCAGTGAAGGGACTAGCGCAGATACG. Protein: CASSEGTSADT. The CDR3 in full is CASSEGTSADTQYF.

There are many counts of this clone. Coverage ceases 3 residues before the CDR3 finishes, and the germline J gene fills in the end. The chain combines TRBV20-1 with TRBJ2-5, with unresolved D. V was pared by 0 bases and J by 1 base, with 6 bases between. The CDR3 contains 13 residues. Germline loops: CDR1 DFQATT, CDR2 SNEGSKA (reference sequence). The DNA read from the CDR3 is TGCAGTGCTAGAGATCCCGTCCAAGAGACC. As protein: CSARDPVQET. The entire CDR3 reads CSARDPVQETQYF.

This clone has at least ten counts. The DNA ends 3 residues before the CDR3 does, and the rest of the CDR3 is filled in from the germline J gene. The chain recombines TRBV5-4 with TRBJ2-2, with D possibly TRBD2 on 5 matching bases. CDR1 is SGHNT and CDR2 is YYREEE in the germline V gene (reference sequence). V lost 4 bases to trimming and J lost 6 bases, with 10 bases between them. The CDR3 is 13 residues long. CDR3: CASSTDLAGELFF. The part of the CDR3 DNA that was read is TGTGCCAGCAGCACGGACTTGGCCGGGGAG. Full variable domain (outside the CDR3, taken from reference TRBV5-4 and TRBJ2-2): ETGVTQSPTHLIKTRGQQVTLRCSSQSGHNTVSWYQQALGQGPQFIFQYYREEENGRGNFPPRFSGLQFPNYSSELNVNALELDDSALYLCASSTDLAGELFFGEGSRLTVL.

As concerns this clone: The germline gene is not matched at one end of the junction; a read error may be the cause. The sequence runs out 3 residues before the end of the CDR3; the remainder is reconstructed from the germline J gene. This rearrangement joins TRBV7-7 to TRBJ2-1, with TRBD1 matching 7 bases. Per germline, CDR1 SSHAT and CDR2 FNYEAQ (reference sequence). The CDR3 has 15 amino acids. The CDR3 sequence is CASSPDRDTYNEQFF. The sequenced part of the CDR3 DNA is TGTGCTAGCAGCCCCGACAGGGATACCTACAATGAG.